What follows are 21 T cell receptor beta chains derived from one specimen sequenced in a study of OX40 agonist ivuxolimab in advanced cancers. Sequencing used immunoSEQ multiplex PCR; TCRdb keeps in-frame clones, though not all of them. The top ten hold less than 8% of the sample, which has 45,000 to 50,000 clones, 89% seen once. The starting material was CD4+ or CD8+ T cells sorted from blood, obtained in a trial of the OX40 agonist ivuxolimab. All receptors derive from an adult with an advanced solid tumor such as melanoma, head and neck, liver or kidney cancer.

The chain has TRBV5-1 and TRBJ2-3; 8 bases match TRBD1. Germline CDR1 SGHRS, CDR2 YFSETQ. Unmatched junction bases numbered 5, after V lost 0 bases and J lost 2 bases. The CDR3 runs to 16 residues. The CDR3 sequence: CASSLGQGISTDTQYF. The CDR3 nucleotides are TGCGCCAGCAGCTTGGGACAGGGGATCTCCACAGATACGCAGTATTTT.

The V call is TRBV7-6, the J call TRBJ2-5; D is ambiguous. The CDR3 contains 10 residues. Per germline, CDR1 SGHVS and CDR2 FNYEAQ. Trimming cost V 5 bases and J 6 bases, with 4 bases left between them. The CDR3 DNA sequence: TGTGCCAGCAGCCCCCAGACCCAGTACTTC. The encoded protein is CASSPQTQYF. Based on the CDR3 plus reference TRBV7-6 and TRBJ2-5, the full variable domain is GAGVSQSPRYKVTKRGQDVALRCDPISGHVSLYWYRQALGQGPEFLTYFNYEAQQDKSGLPNDRFSAERPEGSISTLTIQRTEQRDSAMYRCASSPQTQYFGPGTRLLVL.

This chain joins TRBV28 and TRBJ1-2; 7 bases align to TRBD1. The trim removed 6 bases at V and 3 bases at J, leaving 10 bases unmatched. The length of the CDR3 is 15 residues. Germline lookup yields CDR1 MDHEN and CDR2 SYDVKM. The CDR3 spells CASSLRDSVYYGYTF. CDR3 DNA: TGTGCCAGCAGCCTGAGGGACAGTGTGTACTATGGCTACACCTTC.

The V call is TRBV9, the J call TRBJ2-7; perhaps D is TRBD1 or TRBD2 (5 bases each). The V end was cut by 0 bases, the J end by 3 bases, with 13 bases between. This CDR3 has 15 residues. From germline, CDR1 is SGDLS and CDR2 YYNGEE. The CDR3 protein is CASSVEGTNLYEQYF. CDR3 coding DNA: TGTGCCAGCAGCGTAGAAGGGACGAACCTCTACGAGCAGTACTTC.

This chain joins TRBV11-2 and TRBJ2-5; D unclear. The CDR3 spans 12 residues. CDR1 and CDR2 from the germline V gene are SGHAT and FQNNGV. V gave up 5 bases and J gave up 2 bases, with 6 bases separating them. The DNA for the CDR3 is TGTGCCAGCAGCCCACCTCAAGAGACCCAGTACTTC. Translation: CASSPPQETQYF.

This clone was observed once. The rearrangement uses TRBV7-3 and TRBJ1-1, with TRBD1 matching over 9 bases. This CDR3 is 15 amino acids long. CDR1 is SGHTA and CDR2 is FQGTGA in the germline V gene. Losses at the gene ends were 2 bases for V and 7 bases for J; bases not matched to a gene: 8. CDR3 coding DNA: TGTGCCAGCAGCTTAGTAGGACAGGGGAGTGATGAAGCTTTCTTT. Translation: CASSLVGQGSDEAFF. Full variable domain (outside the CDR3, taken from reference TRBV7-3 and TRBJ1-1): GAGVSQTPSNKVTEKGKYVELRCDPISGHTALYWYRQSLGQGPEFLIYFQGTGAADDSGLPNDRFFAVRPEGSVSTLKIQRTERGDSAVYLCASSLVGQGSDEAFFGQGTRLTVV.

This clone appeared a single time. The chain carries TRBV4-3 and TRBJ1-5; unclear D gene. The CDR3 is 15 residues long. The germline V and J ends were trimmed by 4 bases and 4 bases, with 14 bases remaining between them. Germline V gene sequence: CDR1 LGHNA, CDR2 YSLEER. The CDR3 region is CASSPTAEGNQPQHF. The CDR3 region has the DNA TGCGCCAGCAGCCCTACAGCGGAAGGAAATCAGCCCCAGCATTTT.

The chain is built from TRBV12-5 and TRBJ2-3; D perhaps matches TRBD2 (6 bases). The CDR3 contains 19 residues. The germline CDR1 and CDR2 sequences are LGHNT and FRNRAP. Trimming cost V 0 bases and J 1 base, with 20 bases left between them. CDR3 sequence reads: CASGLVRRNGAGRTDTQYF. CDR3 in DNA: TGTGCTAGTGGTTTGGTACGGAGGAACGGGGCGGGGCGCACAGATACGCAGTATTTT.

The chain is built from TRBV5-5 and TRBJ2-7; D assignment may be TRBD1 or TRBD2 (5 bases each). Per germline, CDR1 SGHKS and CDR2 YYEKEE (reference sequence). The germline V and J ends were trimmed by 3 bases and 3 bases, with 19 bases remaining between them. This CDR3 has 16 residues. The DNA for the CDR3 is TGTGCCAGCAGCTGGGGGACCGAAGACTTTATCTACGAGCAGTACTTC. The encoded protein is CASSWGTEDFIYEQYF.

The chain employs TRBV13 and TRBJ1-1, with D tentatively TRBD1 (5 bases). Per the germline V gene, CDR1 is PRHDT and CDR2 is FYEKMQ (reference sequence). With 4 bases removed from V and 1 base from J, the gap between germline ends came to 22 bases. CDR3 size: 18 residues. The CDR3 bases are TGTGCCAGCAGCTCATGGGACCGGAGTACTGTCGCGAACACTGAAGCTTTCTTT. The encoded protein is CASSSWDRSTVANTEAFF.

This clone was counted between two and nine times. The J gene is TRBJ1-2, the V gene TRBV15, with D perhaps TRBD1 (5 bases). V was cut by 0 bases and J by 4 bases, with 15 bases left in between. Germline CDR1 and CDR2: LNHNV and YYDKDF (reference sequence). CDR3 length: 16 residues. CDR3 sequence reads: CATSRDWGENGYGYTF. For the CDR3, the DNA is TGTGCCACCAGCAGAGATTGGGGGGAGAATGGCTATGGCTACACCTTC.

The V call is TRBV28, the J call TRBJ2-3; 11 bases map to TRBD1. The germline V gene encodes CDR1 MDHEN and CDR2 SYDVKM. J gave up 2 bases and V 4 bases, and 2 bases lay outside the gene matches. The CDR3 sequence is 15 residues long. The CDR3 region has the DNA TGTGCCAGCAGTTGGGGACAGGGGGACACAGATACGCAGTATTTT. Protein sequence: CASSWGQGDTDTQYF.

The V gene is TRBV2, the J gene TRBJ1-1; D might be TRBD1 (6 bases). V was clipped by 7 bases and J by 11 bases, with 11 bases between them. Germline lookup yields CDR1 SNHLY and CDR2 FYNNEI. CDR3 length: 10 residues. Written as DNA, the CDR3 is TGTGCCAGCACCGGGGGCTTCGCTTTCTTT. This encodes CASTGGFAFF.

This sequence joins TRBV7-7 and TRBJ1-1, with 8 bases lining up with TRBD1. V trimming: 4 bases; J trimming: 4 bases; junction bases outside the gene matches: 2. Germline loops: CDR1 SSHAT, CDR2 FNYEAQ (reference sequence). The CDR3 spans 13 residues. CDR3: CASSSGTGTEAFF. The CDR3 DNA follows: TGTGCCAGCAGCTCCGGGACAGGCACTGAAGCTTTCTTT.

The CDR3 sequence: CATRGELIYGYTF. The CDR3 nucleotides read TGTGCCACCCGAGGGGAATTAATCTATGGCTACACCTTC. V and J are TRBV6-1 and TRBJ1-2, with D possibly being TRBD1 (5 bases). The CDR3 contains 13 residues. V lost 10 bases and J 4 bases, leaving 16 bases between the germline ends. CDR1 is MNHNS and CDR2 is SASEGT in the germline V gene.

The V and J genes are TRBV19 and TRBJ1-1; no clear D gene. This CDR3 spans 15 amino acids. Germline CDR1 and CDR2: LNHDA and SQIVND (reference sequence). The V end lost 6 bases, the J end lost 4 bases, and 18 bases lay between the germline ends. As DNA, the CDR3 is TGTGCCAGTAGCACCCGGAGAATAAGGAGCACTGAAGCTTTCTTT. Its translation is CASSTRRIRSTEAFF.

This clone occurred once. The chain uses TRBV7-8 and TRBJ2-1; 14 nucleotides match TRBD2. CDR3 size: 15 residues. The ends lost 5 bases at V and 8 bases at J; junction bases unmatched: 5. The germline gives CDR1 SGHVS, CDR2 FQNEAQ. Here the CDR3 reads CASSPGTSGGYEQFF. CDR3 sequence (DNA): TGTGCCAGCAGCCCCGGGACTAGCGGGGGTTATGAGCAGTTCTTC.

The rearrangement links TRBV7-9 to TRBJ2-7; D might be TRBD1 (6 bases). The V end lost 6 bases, the J end lost 3 bases, and 9 bases lay between the germline ends. CDR1 SEHNR and CDR2 FQNEAQ come from the germline V gene (reference sequence). The CDR3 covers 12 residues. The CDR3 coding sequence is TGTGCCAGCAGGGAGGACAGCTACGAGCAGTACTTC. It specifies CASREDSYEQYF.

This clone was found a few times. The chain combines TRBV5-4 with TRBJ1-5; D may be TRBD1 (6 bases). Germline V gene data show CDR1 as SGHNT and CDR2 as YYREEE (reference sequence). V was pared by 0 bases and J by 11 bases, with 12 bases between. This CDR3 has 13 amino acids. The DNA of the CDR3 is TGTGCCAGCAGCTTGGACCGGGACACTGCCCAGCATTTT. Protein product: CASSLDRDTAQHF.

The chain uses TRBV4-3 and TRBJ1-3, with D maybe TRBD1 (6 bases). V lost 3 bases and J lost 3, with 15 bases in between. CDR1 and CDR2 from the germline V gene are LGHNA and YSLEER. The CDR3 extends over 16 amino acids. CDR3 in DNA: TGCGCCAGCAGCCAGGACCACAGGGCGGTTGGAAACACCATATATTTT. Its translation is CASSQDHRAVGNTIYF.

This clone was detected only a few times. The chain carries TRBV7-8 and TRBJ1-1, with a possible D match to TRBD1 (6 bases). Germline CDR1 and CDR2: SGHVS and FQNEAQ. V was clipped by 5 bases and J by 0 bases, with 13 bases between them. This CDR3 is 15 amino acids long. Here the CDR3 reads CASSPETGLNTEAFF. The CDR3 region has the DNA TGTGCCAGCAGCCCGGAGACAGGACTGAACACTGAAGCTTTCTTT.